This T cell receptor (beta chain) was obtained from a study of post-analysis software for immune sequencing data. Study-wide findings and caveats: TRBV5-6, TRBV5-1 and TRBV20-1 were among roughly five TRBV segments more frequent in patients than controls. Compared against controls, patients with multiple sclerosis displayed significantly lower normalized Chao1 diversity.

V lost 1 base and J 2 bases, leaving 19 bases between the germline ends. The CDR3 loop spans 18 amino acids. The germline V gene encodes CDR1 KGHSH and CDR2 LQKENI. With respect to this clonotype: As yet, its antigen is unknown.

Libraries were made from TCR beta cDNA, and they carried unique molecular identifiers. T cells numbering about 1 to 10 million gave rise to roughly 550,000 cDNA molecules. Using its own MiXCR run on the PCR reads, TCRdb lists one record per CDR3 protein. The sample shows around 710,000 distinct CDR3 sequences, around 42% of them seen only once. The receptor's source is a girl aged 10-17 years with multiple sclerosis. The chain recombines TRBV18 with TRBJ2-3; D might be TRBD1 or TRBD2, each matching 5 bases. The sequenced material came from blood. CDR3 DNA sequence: TGTGCCAGCTCACCACGAACGACAGTCTTACGGGACACAGATACGCAGTATTTT. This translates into CASSPRTTVLRDTDTQYF.